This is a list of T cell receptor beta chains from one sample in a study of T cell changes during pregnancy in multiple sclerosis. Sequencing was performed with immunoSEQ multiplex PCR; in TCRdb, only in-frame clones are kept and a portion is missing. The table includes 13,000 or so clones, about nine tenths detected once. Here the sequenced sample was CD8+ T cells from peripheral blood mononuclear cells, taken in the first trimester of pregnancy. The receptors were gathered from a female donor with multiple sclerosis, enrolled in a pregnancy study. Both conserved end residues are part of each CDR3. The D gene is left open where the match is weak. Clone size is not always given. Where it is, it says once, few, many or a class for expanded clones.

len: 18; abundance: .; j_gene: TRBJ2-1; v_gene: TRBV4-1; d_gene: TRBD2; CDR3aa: CASSHGVMTSGVYNEQFF; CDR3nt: TGCGCCAGCAGCCATGGGGTAATGACTAGCGGGGTATACAATGAGCAGTTCTTC
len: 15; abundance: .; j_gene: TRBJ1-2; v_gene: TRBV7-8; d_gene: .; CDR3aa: CASSLDGRANYGYTF; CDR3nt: TGTGCCAGCAGCTTAGATGGCAGGGCCAACTATGGCTACACCTTC
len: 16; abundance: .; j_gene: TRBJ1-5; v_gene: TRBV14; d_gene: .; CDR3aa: CASSQDERTCDQPQHF; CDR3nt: TGTGCCAGCAGCCAAGATGAGAGGACTTGTGATCAGCCCCAGCATTTT
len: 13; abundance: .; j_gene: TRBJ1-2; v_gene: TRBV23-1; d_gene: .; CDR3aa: CASSQRVRYGYTF; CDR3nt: TGCGCCAGCAGTCAACGGGTTCGGTATGGCTACACCTTC
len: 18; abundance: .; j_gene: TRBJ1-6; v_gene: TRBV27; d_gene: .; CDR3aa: CASTPTDGGSSYNSPLHF; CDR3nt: TGTGCCAGCACCCCTACTGACGGGGGAAGCTCCTATAATTCACCCCTCCACTTT
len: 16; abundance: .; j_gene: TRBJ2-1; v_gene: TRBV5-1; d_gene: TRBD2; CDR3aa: CASRSGTSGLGHEQFF; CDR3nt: TGCGCCAGCAGATCCGGGACTAGCGGTTTGGGGCATGAGCAGTTCTTC
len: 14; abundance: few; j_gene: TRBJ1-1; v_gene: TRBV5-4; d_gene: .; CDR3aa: CASSLAGLRTEAFF; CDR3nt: TGTGCCAGCAGCTTGGCCGGACTGCGCACTGAAGCTTTCTTT
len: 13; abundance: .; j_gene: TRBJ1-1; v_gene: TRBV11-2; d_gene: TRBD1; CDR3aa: CASSHGQGAEAFF; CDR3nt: TGTGCCAGCAGCCATGGACAGGGAGCTGAAGCTTTCTTT
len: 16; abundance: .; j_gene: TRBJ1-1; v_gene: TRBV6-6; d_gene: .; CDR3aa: CASSYILSREGTEAFF; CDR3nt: TGTGCCAGCAGTTACATCTTAAGCCGGGAAGGGACTGAAGCTTTCTTT
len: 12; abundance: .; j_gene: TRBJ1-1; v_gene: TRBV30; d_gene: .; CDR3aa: CAWSLGQGGAFF; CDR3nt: TGTGCCTGGAGCCTAGGCCAGGGTGGAGCTTTCTTT